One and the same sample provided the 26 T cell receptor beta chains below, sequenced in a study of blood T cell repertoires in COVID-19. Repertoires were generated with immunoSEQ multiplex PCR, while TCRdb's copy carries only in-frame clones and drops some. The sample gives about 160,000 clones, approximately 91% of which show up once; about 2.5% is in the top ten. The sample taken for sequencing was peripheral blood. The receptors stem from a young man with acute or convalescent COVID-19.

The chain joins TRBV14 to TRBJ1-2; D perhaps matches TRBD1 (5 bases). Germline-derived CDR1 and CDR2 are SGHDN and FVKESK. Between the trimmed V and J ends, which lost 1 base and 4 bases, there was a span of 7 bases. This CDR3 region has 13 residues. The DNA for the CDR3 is TGTGCCAGCAGCCAAGGACAGTCCTATGGCTACACCTTC. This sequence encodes CASSQGQSYGYTF. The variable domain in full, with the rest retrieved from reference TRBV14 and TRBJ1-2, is EAGVTQFPSHSVIEKGQTVTLRCDPISGHDNLYWYRRVMGKEIKFLLHFVKESKQDESGMPNNRFLAERTGGTYSTLKVQPAELEDSGVYFCASSQGQSYGYTFGSGTRLTVV.

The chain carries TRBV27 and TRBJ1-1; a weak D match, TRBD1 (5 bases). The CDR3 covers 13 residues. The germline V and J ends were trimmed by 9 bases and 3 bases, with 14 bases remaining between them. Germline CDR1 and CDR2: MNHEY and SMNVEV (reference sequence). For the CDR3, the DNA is TGTGCCAGTTCGGTTGACAGCGACACTGAAGCTTTCTTT. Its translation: CASSVDSDTEAFF.

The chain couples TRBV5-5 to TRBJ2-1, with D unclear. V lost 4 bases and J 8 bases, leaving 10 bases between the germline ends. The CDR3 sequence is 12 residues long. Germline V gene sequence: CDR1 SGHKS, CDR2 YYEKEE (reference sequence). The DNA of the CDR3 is TGTGCCAGCAGCCCCGGGTGGGATGAGCAGTTCTTC. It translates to CASSPGWDEQFF.

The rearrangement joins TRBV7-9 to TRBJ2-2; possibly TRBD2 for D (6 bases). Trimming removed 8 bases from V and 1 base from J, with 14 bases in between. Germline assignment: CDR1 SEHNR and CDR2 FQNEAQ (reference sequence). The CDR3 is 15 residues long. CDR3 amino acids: CASPKEGRNTGELFF. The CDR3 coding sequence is TGTGCCAGCCCTAAGGAGGGCAGGAACACCGGGGAGCTGTTTTTT. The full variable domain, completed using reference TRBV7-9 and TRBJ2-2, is DTGVSQNPRHKITKRGQNVTFRCDPISEHNRLYWYRQTLGQGPEFLTYFQNEAQLEKSRLLSDRFSAERPKGSFSTLEIQRTEQGDSAMYLCASPKEGRNTGELFFGEGSRLTVL.

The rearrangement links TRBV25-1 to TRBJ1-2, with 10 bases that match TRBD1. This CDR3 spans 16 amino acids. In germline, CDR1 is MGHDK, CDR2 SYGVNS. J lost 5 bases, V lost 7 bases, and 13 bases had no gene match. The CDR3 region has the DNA TGTGCCAGCAAGGGGGACAGGGGACTACACGAGTATGGCTACACCTTC. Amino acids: CASKGDRGLHEYGYTF.

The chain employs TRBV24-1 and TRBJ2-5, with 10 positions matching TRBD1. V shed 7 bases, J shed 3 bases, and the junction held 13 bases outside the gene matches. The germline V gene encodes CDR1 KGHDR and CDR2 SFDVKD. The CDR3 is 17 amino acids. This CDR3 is CATSSATRTGGEETQYF. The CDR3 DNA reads TGTGCCACCAGCTCTGCGACTCGGACAGGGGGTGAAGAGACCCAGTACTTC.

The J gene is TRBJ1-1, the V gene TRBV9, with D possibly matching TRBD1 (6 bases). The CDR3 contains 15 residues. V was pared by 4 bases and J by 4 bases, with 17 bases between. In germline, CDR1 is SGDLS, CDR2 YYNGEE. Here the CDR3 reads CASSPQESRGTEAFF. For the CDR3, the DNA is TGTGCCAGCAGCCCGCAGGAGTCCAGGGGCACTGAAGCTTTCTTT.

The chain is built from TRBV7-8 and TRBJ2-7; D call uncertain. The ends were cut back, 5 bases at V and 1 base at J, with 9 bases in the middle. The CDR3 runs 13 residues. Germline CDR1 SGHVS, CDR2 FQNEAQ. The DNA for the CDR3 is TGTGCCAGCAGCCTGTCCGAGTCCTACGAGCAGTACTTC. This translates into CASSLSESYEQYF.

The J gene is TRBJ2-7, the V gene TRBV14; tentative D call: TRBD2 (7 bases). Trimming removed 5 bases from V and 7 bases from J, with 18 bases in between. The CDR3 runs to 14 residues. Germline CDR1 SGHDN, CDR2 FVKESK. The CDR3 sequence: CASSSGLGGWEQYF. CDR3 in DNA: TGTGCCAGCAGCTCCGGACTAGGGGGGTGGGAGCAGTACTTC.

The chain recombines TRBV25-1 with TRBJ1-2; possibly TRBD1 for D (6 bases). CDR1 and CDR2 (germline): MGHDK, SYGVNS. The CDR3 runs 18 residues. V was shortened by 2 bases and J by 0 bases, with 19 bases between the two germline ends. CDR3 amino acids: CASSEMGGAPRSNYGYTF. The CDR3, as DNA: TGTGCCAGCAGTGAAATGGGGGGGGCTCCAAGATCTAACTATGGCTACACCTTC.

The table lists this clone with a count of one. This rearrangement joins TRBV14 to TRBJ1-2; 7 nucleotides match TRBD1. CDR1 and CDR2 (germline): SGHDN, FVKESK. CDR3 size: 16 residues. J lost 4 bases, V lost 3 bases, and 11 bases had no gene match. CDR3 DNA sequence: TGTGCCAGCAGCCACACAACCGGGACAGTATTCTATGGCTACACCTTC. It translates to CASSHTTGTVFYGYTF. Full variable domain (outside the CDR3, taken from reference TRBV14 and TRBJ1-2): EAGVTQFPSHSVIEKGQTVTLRCDPISGHDNLYWYRRVMGKEIKFLLHFVKESKQDESGMPNNRFLAERTGGTYSTLKVQPAELEDSGVYFCASSHTTGTVFYGYTFGSGTRLTVV.

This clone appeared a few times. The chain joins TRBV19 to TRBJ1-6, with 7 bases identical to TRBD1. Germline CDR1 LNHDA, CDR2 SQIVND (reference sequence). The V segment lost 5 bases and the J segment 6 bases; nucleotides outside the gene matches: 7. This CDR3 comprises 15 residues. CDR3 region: CASSEGTAANSPLHF. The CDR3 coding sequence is TGTGCCAGTAGTGAAGGGACAGCCGCTAATTCACCCCTCCACTTT.

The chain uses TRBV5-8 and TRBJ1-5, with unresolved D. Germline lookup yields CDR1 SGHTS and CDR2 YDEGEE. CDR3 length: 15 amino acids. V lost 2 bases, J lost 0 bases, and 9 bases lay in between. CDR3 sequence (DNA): TGTGCCAGCAGCTTCGGACTGAATAGCAATCAGCCCCAGCATTTT. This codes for CASSFGLNSNQPQHF.

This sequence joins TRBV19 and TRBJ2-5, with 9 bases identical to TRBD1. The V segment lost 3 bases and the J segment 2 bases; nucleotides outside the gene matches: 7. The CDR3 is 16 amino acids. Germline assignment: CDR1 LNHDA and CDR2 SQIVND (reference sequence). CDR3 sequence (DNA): TGTGCCAGTAGTATCGGGACAGGGCAGGGTCAAGAGACCCAGTACTTC. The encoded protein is CASSIGTGQGQETQYF. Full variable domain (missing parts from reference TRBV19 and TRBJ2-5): DGGITQSPKYLFRKEGQNVTLSCEQNLNHDAMYWYRQDPGQGLRLIYYSQIVNDFQKGDIAEGYSVSREKKESFPLTVTSAQKNPTAFYLCASSIGTGQGQETQYFGPGTRLLVL.

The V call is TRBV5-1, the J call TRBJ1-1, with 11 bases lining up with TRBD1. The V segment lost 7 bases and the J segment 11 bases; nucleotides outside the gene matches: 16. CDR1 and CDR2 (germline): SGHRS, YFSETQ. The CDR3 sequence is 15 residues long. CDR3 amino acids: CASRLPGQGASGAFF. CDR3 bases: TGCGCCAGCCGACTCCCTGGACAGGGGGCCTCTGGGGCTTTCTTT.

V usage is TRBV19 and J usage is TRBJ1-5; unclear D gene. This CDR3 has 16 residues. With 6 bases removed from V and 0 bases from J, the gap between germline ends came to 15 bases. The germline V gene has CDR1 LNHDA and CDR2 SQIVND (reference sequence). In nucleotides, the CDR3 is TGTGCCAGTAGCTCCCAACCCGGTGGTAGCAATCAGCCCCAGCATTTT. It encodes CASSSQPGGSNQPQHF. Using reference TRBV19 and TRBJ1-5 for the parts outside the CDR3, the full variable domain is DGGITQSPKYLFRKEGQNVTLSCEQNLNHDAMYWYRQDPGQGLRLIYYSQIVNDFQKGDIAEGYSVSREKKESFPLTVTSAQKNPTAFYLCASSSQPGGSNQPQHFGDGTRLSIL.

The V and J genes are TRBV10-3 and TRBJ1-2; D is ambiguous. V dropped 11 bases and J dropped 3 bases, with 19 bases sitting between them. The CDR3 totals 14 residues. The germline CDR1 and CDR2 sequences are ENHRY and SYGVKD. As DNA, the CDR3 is TGTGCCGTACTGGACTCCGCCGCGCACTATGGCTACACCTTC. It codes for CAVLDSAAHYGYTF.

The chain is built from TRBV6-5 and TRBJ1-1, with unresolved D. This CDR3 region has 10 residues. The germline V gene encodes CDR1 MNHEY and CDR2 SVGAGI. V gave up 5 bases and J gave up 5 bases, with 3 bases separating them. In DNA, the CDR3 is TGTGCCAGCAGTCGGACTGAAGCTTTCTTT. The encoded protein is CASSRTEAFF.

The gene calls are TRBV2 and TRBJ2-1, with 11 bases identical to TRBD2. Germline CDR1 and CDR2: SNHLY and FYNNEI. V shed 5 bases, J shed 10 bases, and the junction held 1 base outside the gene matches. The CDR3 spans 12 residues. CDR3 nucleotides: TGTGCCAGCAGTAGACTAGCGGGGGAGCAGTTCTTC. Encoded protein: CASSRLAGEQFF.

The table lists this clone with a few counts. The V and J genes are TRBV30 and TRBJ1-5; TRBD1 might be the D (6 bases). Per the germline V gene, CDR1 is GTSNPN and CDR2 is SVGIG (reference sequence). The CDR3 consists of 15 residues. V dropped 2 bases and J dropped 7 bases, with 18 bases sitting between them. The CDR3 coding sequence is TGTGCCTGGAGTTTACAGATAGGGGGGGGACAGCCCCAGCATTTT. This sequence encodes CAWSLQIGGGQPQHF.

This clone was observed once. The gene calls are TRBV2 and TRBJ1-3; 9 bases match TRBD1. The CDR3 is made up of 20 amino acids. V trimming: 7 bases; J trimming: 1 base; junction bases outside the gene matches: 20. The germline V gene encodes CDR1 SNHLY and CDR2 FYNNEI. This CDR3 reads CASNSPSWQRGQGSGNTIYF. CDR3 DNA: TGTGCCAGCAATAGCCCGTCGTGGCAGCGGGGACAGGGTTCTGGAAACACCATATATTTT.

CDR3 DNA sequence: TGTGCCAGCCTGGCTGGGGTCCGGGAGAGTCAGCCCCAGCATTTT. It translates to CASLAGVRESQPQHF. This rearrangement joins TRBV6-5 to TRBJ1-5; unclear D gene. CDR1 and CDR2 from the germline V gene are MNHEY and SVGAGI. The CDR3 is 15 amino acids. V was shortened by 8 bases and J by 6 bases, with 20 bases between the two germline ends.

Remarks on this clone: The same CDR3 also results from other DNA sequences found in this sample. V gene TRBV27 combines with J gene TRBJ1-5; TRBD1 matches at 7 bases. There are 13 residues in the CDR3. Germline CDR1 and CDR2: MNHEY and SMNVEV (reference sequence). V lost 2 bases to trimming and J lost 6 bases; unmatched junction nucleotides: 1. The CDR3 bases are TGTGCCAGCAGTTTAACAGGGGTTCAGCCCCAGCATTTT. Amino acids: CASSLTGVQPQHF.

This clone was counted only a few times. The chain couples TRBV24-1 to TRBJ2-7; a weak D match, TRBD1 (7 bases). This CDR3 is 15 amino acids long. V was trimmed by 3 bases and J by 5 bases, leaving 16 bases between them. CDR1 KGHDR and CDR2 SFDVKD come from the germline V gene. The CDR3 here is CATSDTRQGGHEQYF. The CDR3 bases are TGTGCCACCAGTGATACTAGACAGGGAGGACACGAGCAGTACTTC.

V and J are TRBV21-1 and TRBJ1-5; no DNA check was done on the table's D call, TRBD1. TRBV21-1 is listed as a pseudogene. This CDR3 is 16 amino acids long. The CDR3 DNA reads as TGTGCCAGCAGCAAAGCCCGGCAGGGGACGTATCAGCCCCAGCATTTT. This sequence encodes CASSKARQGTYQPQHF.

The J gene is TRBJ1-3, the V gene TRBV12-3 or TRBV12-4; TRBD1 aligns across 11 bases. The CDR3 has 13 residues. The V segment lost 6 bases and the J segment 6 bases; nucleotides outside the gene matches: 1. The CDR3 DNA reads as TGTGCCAGCAGGGGACAGGGGGTAAACACCATATATTTT. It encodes CASRGQGVNTIYF.